These T cell receptor beta chains were read from a single sample in a study of blood T cell repertoires in COVID-19. TCRdb's table, derived via immunoSEQ multiplex PCR, lists solely in-frame clones and lacks some. This sample carries 100,000 to 150,000 clones, about 88% of them seen once, and the ten largest clones take 0.95% to 1.5%. The sample taken for sequencing was peripheral blood. These receptors all come from a woman older than 75 with acute or convalescent COVID-19. CDR3s include the opening cysteine and the closing phenylalanine or tryptophan. Each record gives: D gene, CDR3 length, J gene, V gene, CDR3 DNA, CDR3 protein. A D gene is named only where the DNA matches it firmly.

TRBD2 15 TRBJ2-5 TRBV5-1 TGCGCCAGCAGCTTGGCGACTAGCGGGAGTGAGACCCAGTACTTC CASSLATSGSETQYF
. 16 TRBJ2-1 TRBV5-1 TGCGCCAGCAGCTTGGTTGGTGGGAGCTCCTACAATGAGCAGTTCTTC CASSLVGGSSYNEQFF
TRBD1 13 TRBJ1-1 TRBV2 TGTGCCAGCAAATCAAGGGGGCTGACTGAAGCTTTCTTT CASKSRGLTEAFF
TRBD2 15 TRBJ2-1 TRBV7-9 TGTGCCAGCAGCCAGGGACTAGCGGGAGTGGGCGAGCAGTTCTTC CASSQGLAGVGEQFF
TRBD1 17 TRBJ1-1 TRBV28 TGTGCCAGCAGTTTTTTCCCCCGCGACAGGGGGAACACTGAAGCTTTCTTT CASSFFPRDRGNTEAFF
TRBD1 15 TRBJ1-1 TRBV28 TGTGCCAGCAGGGCCCGACAGGGCGCAAACACTGAAGCTTTCTTT CASRARQGANTEAFF
TRBD1 15 TRBJ2-7 TRBV5-1 TGCGCCAGCAGCCCCGACGGGACAGGTCCCTACGAGCAGTACTTC CASSPDGTGPYEQYF
TRBD2 15 TRBJ2-5 TRBV3-1/TRBV3-2 TGTGCCAGCAGCCCTCAGTCGGGAGGGGCGGAGACCCAGTACTTC CASSPQSGGAETQYF
. 15 TRBJ1-6 TRBV6-5 TGTGCCAGCAGGGTACGTGTAGGCAATAACAGACCCCTCCACTTT CASRVRVGNNRPLHF
. 16 TRBJ1-2 TRBV12-5 TGTGCTAGTGGTTTGGTCTTAGGAGGGACTAACTATGGCTACACCTTC CASGLVLGGTNYGYTF
. 14 TRBJ1-1 TRBV2 TGTGCCAGCACCTACCGGGACACCGATTTTGAAGCTTTCTTT CASTYRDTDFEAFF
. 12 TRBJ1-1 TRBV6-5 TGTGCCAGCATTCTCCTGAACACTGAAGCTTTCTTT CASILLNTEAFF
. 13 TRBJ1-2 TRBV3-1/TRBV3-2 TGTGCCAGCAGCCTGACATCAAACTATGGCTACACCTTC CASSLTSNYGYTF
TRBD2 20 TRBJ2-2 TRBV4-1 TGCCCCAGCAGCCAACTGGGGGGGACTAGCGGGAGGGAGTACACCGGGGAGCTGTTTTTT CPSSQLGGTSGREYTGELFF
. 12 TRBJ2-7 TRBV10-3 TGTGCCATCAGTCTTACGGAGTACGAGCAGTACTTC CAISLTEYEQYF
. 14 TRBJ1-6 TRBV7-2 TGTGCCAGCAGACCGGGACACCATATATCACCCCTCCACTTT CASRPGHHISPLHF
TRBD1 15 TRBJ1-4 TRBV7-9 TGTGCCAGCAGCTCCGCAGGGGGCGCGGGTGAAAAACTGTTTTTT CASSSAGGAGEKLFF
. 16 TRBJ2-3 TRBV5-1 TGCGCCAGCAGCCAGAGAACCGGGACTAGCACAGATACGCAGTATTTT CASSQRTGTSTDTQYF
TRBD1 14 TRBJ1-2 TRBV7-2 TGTGCCAGCAGCCCCTTGACAGGGGGATATGGCTACACCTTC CASSPLTGGYGYTF
TRBD1 14 TRBJ1-2 TRBV6-5 TGTGCCAGCAGGGTAGACAGGGGGAGGAATGGCTACACCTTC CASRVDRGRNGYTF